This T cell receptor (beta chain) stems from a study of T cells in Graves' hyperthyroidism and ophthalmopathy (dated by TCRdb to about 2019). The study in broad terms: Peripheral blood was sampled at the time of initial diagnosis, prior to any treatment. Whether ophthalmopathy could be predicted prospectively was tested in an independent validation cohort made up of 18 to 20 hyperthyroidism patients plus 17 patients who later progressed to ophthalmopathy. TCR Vbeta CDR3 sequencing of fewer than 150 peripheral blood samples (43 ophthalmopathy, approximately 80 hyperthyroidism and approximately 17 progressor patients) is reported in the paper. Following sampling, methimazole starting at 30 mg daily was given to hyperthyroidism patients, and high-dose intravenous methylprednisolone was given to ophthalmopathy patients. TCR V-J signatures able to tell the groups apart were searched for in a discovery cohort of 100 patients, of whom more than 40 had Graves' ophthalmopathy and roughly 58 had stable Graves' hyperthyroidism. Thyroid tissue and blood T-cell repertoires from six or seven Graves' hyperthyroidism patients were also compared in the study. For training and testing, the roughly 97 patients in the discovery cohort were randomly divided in a 7:3 ratio.

The germline ends are 19 bases apart after V is trimmed by 1 base and J by 4 bases. Spanning cysteine to phenylalanine, the CDR3 consists of 17 amino acids. The read is trimmed to its CDR3 DNA, 51 bases read in frame from base 1. CDR1 and CDR2 are drawn from the germline V gene: LGHNT, FRNRAP. Stable Graves' hyperthyroidism was defined as the absence of progression to ophthalmopathy over 18 months of follow-up. Hyperthyroidism patients were newly diagnosed, had a disease duration of under 2 months, and were aged 18 to 65 years. Patients with uncontrolled infections, other autoimmune diseases, pregnancy or lactation were excluded. Clinical symptoms, serum thyroxine and TRAb, thyroid ultrasound, and orbital computed tomography formed the basis for the diagnoses. Ficoll-Paque density gradient centrifugation was used to isolate PBMCs from approximately 10 ml of fresh peripheral blood. Trizol reagent was used to extract total RNA, and RNA quality was then checked on an Agilent 2100 Bioanalyzer.

What the authors observed across the whole study: Most expanded thyroid clonotypes (frequency above 0.001) were also detected in blood, a finding suggesting that blood repertoires may reflect thyroid immune responses. Ophthalmopathy was separated from stable hyperthyroidism by a 13 V-J signature model, with around 90% sensitivity and around 81% specificity obtained in cross-validation and 80%/75% obtained in testing. No statistical method was used to fix the sample size in advance, and group allocation was not hidden from the investigators. In validation, the model predicted progression to ophthalmopathy with just under 71% sensitivity and less than 80% specificity, a median of 6.5 months before onset.

This clonotype has at least ten counts. Its antigen is not yet known. Nothing much larger sits one base from this clone, and base qualities are not available. Amplification of TCR beta CDR3 regions was carried out from RNA transcripts. A first-round RT-PCR of the TCR CDR3 used the HTBI primer set with the Qiagen OneStep RT-PCR kit. Libraries were constructed in a second round of multiplex PCR, after which size selection and purification were performed. Sequencing of the libraries was done on an Illumina HiSeq2000 using paired-end 100 bp reads. As for how the authors treated the data: SOAPnuke was used to process the raw data, with reads discarded if the reads contained adapters or uncalled bases, had a mean Phred below 15, or lacked an exact constant-primer or identifier match. COPE v1.2.5 was used to merge the high-quality paired reads, and each unique nucleotide sequence was defined as a clonotype. MiTCR v1.1 was used to align clonotypes to the IMGT TRBV, TRBD and TRBJ reference segments. Only V-J combinations with frequency above 0.0001, covering 99.2% of repertoires, were analysed. The TCS score was defined as the ratio of F50 (clonal expansion) to E x V (chaos), calculated using BLOSUM62-based TCRdist between CDR3 peptides within each V-J. Welch's t-statistics and random forest reduced around 550 V-J features to about 13, which were used in a naive Bayes classifier (R e1071). TCRdb took the public reads, trimmed them with fastp at Q25, ran MiXCR for clone calling and kept in-frame beta chains. Identical CDR3 protein sequences are pooled into one entry, listed with their most common genes and DNA. The V and J calls and clone size come from TCRdb's table, not from the authors' own analysis. This sample is represented by fewer than 600,000 distinct CDR3 sequences; around an eighth of them were singletons. The leading ten clones occupy around 17% of the sample.

Sequencing input: blood. The receptor was derived from a woman aged 18-29 years with Graves' hyperthyroidism. The chain is assembled from TRBV12-5 and TRBJ2-5; a confident D gene designation cannot be given. The DNA reads TGTGCTAGTGGTTTGGGGCAACTGACTGCGGAATTAGAGACCCAGTACTTC. It specifies CASGLGQLTAELETQYF.